The sequence of this T cell receptor beta chain was determined in a study of T cells expressing NK-cell markers. Study information: It was sorted CD3+CD56-NKG2C+, CD3+CD56+NKG2C- and CD3+CD56+NKG2C+ T cells that provided the TCR beta repertoires.

Germline V gives CDR1 LGHDT, CDR2 YNNKEL (reference sequence). The CDR3 loop spans 15 amino acids. TCRdb re-analyzed the 5' RACE reads; it lists each CDR3 protein once, without DNA. Found here are about 460,000 distinct CDR3 sequences; the top ten clones hold over 1.3%. The specimen was blood T cells: a sorted CD56 or NKG2C T cell subset, CD4+ or CD8+ T cells, or bulk PBMC T cells (not recorded which). The rearrangement joins TRBV3-1 to TRBJ2-5; TCRdb's D gene call, TRBD2, goes unchecked for lack of DNA. This TCR was sampled from a woman between 45 and 65 years old in good health. The CDR3 here is CASSPSGRAGETQYF.